This T cell receptor (beta chain) was profiled in a study of T cell clonality in common variable immunodeficiency. Whole-study results and caveats: Reportedly, TCR beta sequences from common variable immunodeficiency showed fewer deletions and N-nucleotide insertions. Shared TCRbeta clones were fewer between CVID subjects than controls. CVID subjects had higher TCRbeta clonality than healthy controls, most marked in about a third.

Equal genomic DNA amounts from CVID and control samples were sequenced. Libraries were prepared by immunoSEQ multiplex PCR; TCRdb keeps only in-frame clonotypes and omits some of them. The sample includes roughly 16,000 clones, none of them occurring once. This clone appeared a few times. The antigen remains unidentified. The read comes to an end 3 residues before the CDR3 does, leaving the germline J gene to fill in the end. Trimming cost V 5 bases and J 6 bases; bases outside gene matches: 11. CDR1 is MNHEY and CDR2 is SVGEGT in the germline V gene. The CDR3 has 15 amino acids. This receptor was identified in a human donor with common variable immunodeficiency. The chain uses TRBV6-2 or TRBV6-3 and TRBJ2-3, with 7 bases aligning to TRBD2. Sequencing was carried out using peripheral blood mononuclear cells. The chain's CDR3 is CASSRSSGWRDTQYF. Partial CDR3 DNA: TGTGCCAGCAGTAGATCTAGCGGCTGGCGGGATACG.